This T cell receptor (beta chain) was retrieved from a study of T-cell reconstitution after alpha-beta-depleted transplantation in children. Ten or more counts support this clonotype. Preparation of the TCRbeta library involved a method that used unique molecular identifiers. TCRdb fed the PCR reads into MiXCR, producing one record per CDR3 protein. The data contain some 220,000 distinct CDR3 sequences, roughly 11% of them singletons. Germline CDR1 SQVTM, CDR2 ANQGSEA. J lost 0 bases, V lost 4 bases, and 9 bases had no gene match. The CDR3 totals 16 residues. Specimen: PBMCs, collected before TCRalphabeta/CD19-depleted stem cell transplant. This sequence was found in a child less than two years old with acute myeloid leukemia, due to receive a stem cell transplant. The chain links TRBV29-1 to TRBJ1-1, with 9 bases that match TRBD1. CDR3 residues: CSVGLTGGGMNTEAFF. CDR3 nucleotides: TGCAGCGTTGGATTGACAGGGGGAGGTATGAACACTGAAGCTTTCTTT.